This TCR beta chain was recorded in a study of T cells in Graves' hyperthyroidism and ophthalmopathy. Turning to this clonotype: The antigen is undetermined.

There were TCR beta CDR3 regions amplified from RNA transcripts. Carried out on the TCR CDR3, a first-round RT-PCR used the HTBI primer set. TCRdb reprocessed the multiplex PCR reads with MiXCR, giving one entry per CDR3 protein. The sample contains 300,000 to 450,000 distinct CDR3 sequences, roughly 14% of which appear only once. Unmatched junction bases numbered 8, after V lost 4 bases and J lost 5 bases. The CDR3 runs 14 residues. In germline, CDR1 is SGHRS, CDR2 YFSETQ. Overall study results and limits: Researchers found most expanded thyroid clonotypes above 0.001 in blood as well.

Fresh peripheral blood, about 9.6 ml, yielded the PBMCs. The TCR sequence derives from a woman in her fifties or sixties with Graves' hyperthyroidism. The sequenced sample consisted of blood. The chain has TRBV5-1 and TRBJ1-1; 7 bases align to TRBD1. As DNA, the CDR3 is TGCGCCAGCAGCGTAACCGGGACAGATACTGAAGCTTTCTTT. Protein: CASSVTGTDTEAFF.